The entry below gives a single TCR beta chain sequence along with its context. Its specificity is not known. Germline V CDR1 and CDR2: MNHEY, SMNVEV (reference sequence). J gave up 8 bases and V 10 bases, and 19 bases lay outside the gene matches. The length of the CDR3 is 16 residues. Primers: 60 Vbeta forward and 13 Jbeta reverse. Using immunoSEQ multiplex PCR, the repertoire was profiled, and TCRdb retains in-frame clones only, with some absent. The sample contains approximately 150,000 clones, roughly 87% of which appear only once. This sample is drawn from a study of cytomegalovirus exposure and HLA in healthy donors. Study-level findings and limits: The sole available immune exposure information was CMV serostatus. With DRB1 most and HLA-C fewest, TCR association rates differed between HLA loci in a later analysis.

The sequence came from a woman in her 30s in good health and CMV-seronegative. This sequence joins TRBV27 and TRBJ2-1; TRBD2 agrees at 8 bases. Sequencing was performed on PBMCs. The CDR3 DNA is TGTGCCACCCGGGGGGGGAAGCGGGATTCGAACGATGAGCAGTTCTTC. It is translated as CATRGGKRDSNDEQFF.